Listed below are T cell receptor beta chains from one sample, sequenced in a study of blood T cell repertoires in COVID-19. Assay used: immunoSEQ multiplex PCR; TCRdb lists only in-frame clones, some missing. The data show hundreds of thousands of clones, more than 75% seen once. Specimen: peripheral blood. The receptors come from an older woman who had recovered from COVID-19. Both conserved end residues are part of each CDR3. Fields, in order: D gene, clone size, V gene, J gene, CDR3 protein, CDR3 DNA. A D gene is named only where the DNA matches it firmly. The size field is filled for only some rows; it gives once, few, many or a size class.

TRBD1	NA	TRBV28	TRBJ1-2	CASTPDRGQGSYGYTF	TGTGCCAGCACCCCGGACAGGGGGCAGGGGAGCTATGGCTACACCTTC
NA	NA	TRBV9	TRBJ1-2	CASSTQGVYGYTF	TGTGCCAGCAGCACACAGGGAGTTTATGGCTACACCTTC
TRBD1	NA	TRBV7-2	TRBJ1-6	CASSLGQASNSPLHF	TGTGCCAGCAGCCTGGGACAGGCCTCGAATTCACCCCTCCACTTT
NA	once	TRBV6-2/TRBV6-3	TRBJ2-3	CASSYEAAGSTDTQYF	TGTGCCAGCAGTTACGAAGCAGCGGGTAGTACAGATACGCAGTATTTT
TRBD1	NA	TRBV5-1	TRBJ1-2	CASSTRQGAHYGYTF	TGCGCCAGCAGCACCCGACAGGGGGCGCACTATGGCTACACCTTC
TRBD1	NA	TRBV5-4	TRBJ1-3	CASSLKGQGAGNTIYF	TGTGCCAGCAGCTTGAAGGGACAGGGGGCAGGAAACACCATATATTTT
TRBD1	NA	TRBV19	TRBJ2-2	CASSVDRPNTGELFF	TGTGCCAGTAGTGTGGACAGGCCGAACACCGGGGAGCTGTTTTTT
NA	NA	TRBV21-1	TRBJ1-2	CASSKAQQGVYGYTF	TGTGCCAGCAGCAAAGCGCAACAGGGAGTATATGGCTACACCTTC
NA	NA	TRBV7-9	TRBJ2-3	CASSLGLTDTQYF	TGTGCCAGCAGCTTAGGACTCACAGATACGCAGTATTTT
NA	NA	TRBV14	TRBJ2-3	CASSPRQGGSADTQYF	TGTGCCAGCAGCCCACGTCAGGGAGGATCCGCAGATACGCAGTATTTT
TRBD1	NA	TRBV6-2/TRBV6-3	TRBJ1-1	CASSNRGDQTEAFF	TGTGCCAGCAGCAACAGGGGGGATCAGACTGAAGCTTTCTTT
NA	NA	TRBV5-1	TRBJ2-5	CASSGRGQETQYF	TGCGCCAGCAGCGGGCGGGGCCAAGAGACCCAGTACTTC
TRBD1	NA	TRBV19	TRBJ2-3	CASSSSGQGFSDTQYF	TGTGCCAGTAGTAGCTCGGGACAGGGTTTTTCAGATACGCAGTATTTT
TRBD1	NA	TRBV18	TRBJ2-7	CASSPPGTAGQYF	TGTGCCAGCTCACCACCGGGGACAGCCGGGCAGTACTTC
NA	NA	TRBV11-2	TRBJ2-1	CASSLEGRGQFF	TGTGCCAGCAGCTTAGAGGGGCGGGGGCAGTTCTTC
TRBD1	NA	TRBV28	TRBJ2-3	CATRDRSTDTQYF	TGTGCCACCAGGGACAGGAGCACAGATACGCAGTATTTT
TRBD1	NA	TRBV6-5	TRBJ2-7	CASSYSFRDRVHEQYF	TGTGCCAGCAGTTACTCTTTCAGGGACAGGGTCCACGAGCAGTACTTC
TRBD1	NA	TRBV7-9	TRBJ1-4	CASGTGREKLFF	TGTGCCAGCGGGACAGGTCGGGAAAAACTGTTTTTT
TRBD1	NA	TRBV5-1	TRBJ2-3	CASSLADRGATQYF	TGCGCCAGCAGCTTGGCGGACAGGGGTGCTACGCAGTATTTT
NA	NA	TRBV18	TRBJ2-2	CASSPARTESTGELFF	TGTGCCAGCTCGCCAGCAAGGACTGAGTCCACCGGGGAGCTGTTTTTT
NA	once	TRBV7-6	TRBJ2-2	CASSHPPPGAGELFF	TGTGCCAGCAGCCATCCCCCCCCAGGGGCCGGGGAGCTGTTTTTT